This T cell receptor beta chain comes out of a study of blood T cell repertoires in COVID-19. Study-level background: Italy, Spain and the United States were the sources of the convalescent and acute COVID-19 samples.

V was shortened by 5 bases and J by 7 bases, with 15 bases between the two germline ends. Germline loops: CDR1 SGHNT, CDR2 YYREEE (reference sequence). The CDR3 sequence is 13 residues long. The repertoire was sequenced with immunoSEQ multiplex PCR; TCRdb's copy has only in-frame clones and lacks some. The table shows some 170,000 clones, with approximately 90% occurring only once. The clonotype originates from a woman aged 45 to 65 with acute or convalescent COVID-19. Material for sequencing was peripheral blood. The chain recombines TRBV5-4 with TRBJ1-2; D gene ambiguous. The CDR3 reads CASRPTQVPGYTF. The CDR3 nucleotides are TGTGCCAGCAGACCAACCCAGGTTCCTGGCTACACCTTC.